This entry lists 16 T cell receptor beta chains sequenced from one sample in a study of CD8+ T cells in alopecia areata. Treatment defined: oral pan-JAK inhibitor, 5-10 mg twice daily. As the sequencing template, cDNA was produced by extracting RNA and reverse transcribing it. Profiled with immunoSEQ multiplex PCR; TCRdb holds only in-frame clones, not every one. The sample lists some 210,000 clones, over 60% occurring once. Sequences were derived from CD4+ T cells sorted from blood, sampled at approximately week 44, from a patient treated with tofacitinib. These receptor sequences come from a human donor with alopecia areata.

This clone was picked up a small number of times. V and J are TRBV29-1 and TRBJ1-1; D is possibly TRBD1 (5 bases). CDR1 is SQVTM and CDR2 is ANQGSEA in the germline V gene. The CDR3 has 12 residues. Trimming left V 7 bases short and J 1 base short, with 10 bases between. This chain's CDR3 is CSARGANTEAFF. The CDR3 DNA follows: TGCAGCGCCCGAGGGGCGAACACTGAAGCTTTCTTT.

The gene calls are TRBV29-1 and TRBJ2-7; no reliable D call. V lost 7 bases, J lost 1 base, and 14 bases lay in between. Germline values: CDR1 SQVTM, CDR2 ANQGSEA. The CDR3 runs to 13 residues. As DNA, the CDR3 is TGCAGCGCCGGATCGGACCGATCCTACGAGCAGTACTTC. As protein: CSAGSDRSYEQYF.

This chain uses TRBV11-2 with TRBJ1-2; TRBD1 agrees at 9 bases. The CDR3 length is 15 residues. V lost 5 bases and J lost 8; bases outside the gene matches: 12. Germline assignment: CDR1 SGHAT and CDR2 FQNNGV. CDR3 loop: CASSPDRGRYSGYTF. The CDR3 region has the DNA TGTGCCAGCAGCCCGGACAGGGGAAGATACTCCGGCTACACCTTC.

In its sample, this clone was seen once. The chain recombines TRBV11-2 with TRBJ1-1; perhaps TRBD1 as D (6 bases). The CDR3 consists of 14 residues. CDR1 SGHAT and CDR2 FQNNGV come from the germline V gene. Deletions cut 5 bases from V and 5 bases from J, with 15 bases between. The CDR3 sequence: CASSPRHRETEAFF. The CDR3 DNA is TGTGCCAGCAGCCCAAGACACAGGGAGACTGAAGCTTTCTTT.

The CDR3 DNA reads as TGTGCCAGCAGCTTCCCGGGGCCCTACGAGCAGTACTTC. This codes for CASSFPGPYEQYF. The V gene is TRBV7-2, the J gene TRBJ2-7; D might be TRBD1 or TRBD2, each matching 5 bases. Germline-derived CDR1 and CDR2 are SGHTA and FQGNSA. CDR3 length: 13 residues. Trimming shortened V by 3 bases and J by 2 bases, and 8 bases separated the two germline ends.

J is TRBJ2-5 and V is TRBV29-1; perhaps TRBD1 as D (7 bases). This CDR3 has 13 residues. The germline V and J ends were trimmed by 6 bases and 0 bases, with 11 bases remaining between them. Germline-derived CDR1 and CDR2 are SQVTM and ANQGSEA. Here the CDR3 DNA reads TGCAGCGTGGCGGGACAGTACCAAGAGACCCAGTACTTC. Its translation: CSVAGQYQETQYF.

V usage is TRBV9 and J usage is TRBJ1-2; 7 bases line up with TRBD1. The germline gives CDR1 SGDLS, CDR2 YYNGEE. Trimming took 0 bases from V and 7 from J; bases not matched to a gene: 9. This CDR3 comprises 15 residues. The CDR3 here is CASSVVDRASSGYTF. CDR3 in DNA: TGTGCCAGCAGCGTAGTAGACAGGGCCTCGAGTGGCTACACCTTC.

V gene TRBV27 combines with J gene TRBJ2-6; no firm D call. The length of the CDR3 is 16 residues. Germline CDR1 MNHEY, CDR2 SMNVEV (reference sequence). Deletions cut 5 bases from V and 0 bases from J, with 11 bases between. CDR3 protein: CASSPSWASGANVLTF. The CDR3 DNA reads TGTGCCAGCAGTCCCAGCTGGGCCTCTGGGGCCAACGTCCTGACTTTC.

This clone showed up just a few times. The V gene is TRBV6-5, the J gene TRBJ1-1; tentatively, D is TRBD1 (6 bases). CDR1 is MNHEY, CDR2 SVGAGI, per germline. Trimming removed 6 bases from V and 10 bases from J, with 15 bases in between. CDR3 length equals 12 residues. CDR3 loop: CASSPLGGGAFF. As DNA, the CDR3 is TGTGCCAGCAGCCCTTTAGGGGGAGGAGCTTTCTTT.

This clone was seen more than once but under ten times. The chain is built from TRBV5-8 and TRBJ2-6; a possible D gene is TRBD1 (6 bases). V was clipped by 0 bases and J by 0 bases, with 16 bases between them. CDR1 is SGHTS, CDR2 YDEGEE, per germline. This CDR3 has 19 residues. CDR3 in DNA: TGTGCCAGCAGCTTGGTCCCCGGGGACACTTACTCTGGGGCCAACGTCCTGACTTTC. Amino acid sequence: CASSLVPGDTYSGANVLTF.

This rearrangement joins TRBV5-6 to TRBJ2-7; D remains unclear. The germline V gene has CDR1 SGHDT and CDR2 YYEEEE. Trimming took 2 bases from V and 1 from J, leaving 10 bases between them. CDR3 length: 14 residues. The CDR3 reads CASSFGGSSYEQYF. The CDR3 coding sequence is TGTGCCAGCAGCTTCGGCGGCAGTTCCTACGAGCAGTACTTC.

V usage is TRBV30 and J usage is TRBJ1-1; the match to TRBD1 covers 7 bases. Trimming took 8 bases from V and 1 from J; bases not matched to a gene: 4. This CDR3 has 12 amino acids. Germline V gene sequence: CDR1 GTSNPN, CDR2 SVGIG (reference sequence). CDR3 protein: CAGDRKNTEAFF. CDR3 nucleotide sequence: TGTGCCGGGGACAGAAAGAACACTGAAGCTTTCTTT.

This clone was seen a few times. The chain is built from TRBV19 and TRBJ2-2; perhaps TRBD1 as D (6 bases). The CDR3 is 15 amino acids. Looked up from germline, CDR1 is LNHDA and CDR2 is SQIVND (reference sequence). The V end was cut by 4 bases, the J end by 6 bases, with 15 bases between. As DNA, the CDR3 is TGTGCCAGTAGTAAACAGACAGGCACCCCCGGGGAGCTGTTTTTT. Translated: CASSKQTGTPGELFF.

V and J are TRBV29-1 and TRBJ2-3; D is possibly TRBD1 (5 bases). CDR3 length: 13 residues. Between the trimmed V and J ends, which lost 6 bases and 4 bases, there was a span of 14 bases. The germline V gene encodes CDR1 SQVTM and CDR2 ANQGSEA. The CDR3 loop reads CSVLGDSPDTQYF. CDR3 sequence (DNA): TGCAGCGTCTTAGGGGATTCACCAGATACGCAGTATTTT.

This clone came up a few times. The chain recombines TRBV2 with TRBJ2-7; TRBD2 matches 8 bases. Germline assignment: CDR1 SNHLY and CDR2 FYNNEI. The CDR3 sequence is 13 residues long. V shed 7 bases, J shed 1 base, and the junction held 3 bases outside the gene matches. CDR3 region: CASTRGGSYEQYF. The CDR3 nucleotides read TGTGCCAGCACCCGGGGGGGTTCCTACGAGCAGTACTTC.

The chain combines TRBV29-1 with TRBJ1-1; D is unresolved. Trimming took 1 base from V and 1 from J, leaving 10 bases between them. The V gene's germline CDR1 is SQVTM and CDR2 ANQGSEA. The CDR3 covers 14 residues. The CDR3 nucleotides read TGCAGCGTTGAAGGCATAGCGGGGAACACTGAAGCTTTCTTT. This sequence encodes CSVEGIAGNTEAFF.